What follows are 26 T cell receptor beta chains derived from one specimen sequenced in a study of cytomegalovirus exposure and HLA in healthy donors. Here immunoSEQ multiplex PCR was the method, and the copy in TCRdb shows in-frame clones only, minus some. The profile shows approximately 110,000 clones, around 94% of them singletons. What was sequenced was PBMCs. These receptors came from a woman between 18 and 30 years old in good health and CMV-seronegative.

The rearrangement uses TRBV25-1 and TRBJ2-3; D is unresolved. The CDR3 length is 16 residues. Trimming stripped 2 bases from V and 7 bases from J, with 19 bases between. Germline V gives CDR1 MGHDK, CDR2 SYGVNS. In DNA form, the CDR3 reads TGTGCCAGCAGTGAAGCCGGGTCGCTCGGTAGTTATACGCAGTATTTT. Protein sequence: CASSEAGSLGSYTQYF.

V usage is TRBV28 and J usage is TRBJ2-2, with D possibly matching TRBD1 (6 bases). V dropped 7 bases and J dropped 1 base, with 13 bases sitting between them. Per germline, CDR1 MDHEN and CDR2 SYDVKM. The CDR3 spans 15 residues. CDR3 in DNA: TGTGCCAGCACTACTTGGGGGCAGAACACCGGGGAGCTGTTTTTT. Its protein product is CASTTWGQNTGELFF.

The gene calls are TRBV7-2 and TRBJ1-3, with D uncertain. The CDR3 loop spans 16 amino acids. Germline-derived CDR1 and CDR2 are SGHTA and FQGNSA. V was trimmed by 1 base and J by 0 bases, leaving 10 bases between them. The CDR3 DNA reads as TGTGCCAGCAGCTTAGGACGGTGGGCCTCTGGAAACACCATATATTTT. Its translation is CASSLGRWASGNTIYF.

The CDR3 sequence is CAIDRENTEAFF. CDR3 bases: TGTGCCATCGACAGGGAGAACACTGAAGCTTTCTTT. The rearrangement links TRBV7-7 to TRBJ1-1, with 7 bases fitting TRBD1. The CDR3 is 12 residues long. Germline V gene lookup returns CDR1 SSHAT and CDR2 FNYEAQ (reference sequence). Trimming removed 10 bases from V and 1 base from J; junction bases left unmatched: 3.

The gene calls are TRBV4-1 and TRBJ2-6; D is perhaps TRBD1 (7 bases). This CDR3 comprises 18 residues. The V and J ends lost 1 base and 0 bases respectively, with 13 bases between them. Germline V gene data show CDR1 as MGHRA and CDR2 as YSYEKL. For the CDR3, the DNA is TGCGCCAGCAGCCAAGGACAGGGAGGTTTCTCTGGGGCCAACGTCCTGACTTTC. Its translation: CASSQGQGGFSGANVLTF.

V usage is TRBV25-1 and J usage is TRBJ1-2; D remains ambiguous. CDR3 length equals 18 residues. CDR1 MGHDK and CDR2 SYGVNS come from the germline V gene. The V end lost 4 bases, the J end lost 4 bases, and 25 bases lay between the germline ends. Here the CDR3 reads CASSGPRESHLQPYGYTF. The CDR3 DNA reads as TGTGCCAGCAGTGGGCCCCGGGAGAGCCACCTCCAACCCTATGGCTACACCTTC.

J is TRBJ2-2 and V is TRBV7-9; D is possibly TRBD2 (6 bases). V lost 5 bases and J lost 6, with 13 bases in between. The CDR3 length is 14 residues. Germline V lookup: CDR1 SEHNR, CDR2 FQNEAQ (reference sequence). CDR3 sequence (DNA): TGTGCCAGCAGCCCCGGGCGGGGCGCCGGGGAGCTGTTTTTT. Translated, it gives CASSPGRGAGELFF.

V gene TRBV19 combines with J gene TRBJ2-7; 9 nucleotides align to TRBD1. V trimming: 11 bases; J trimming: 4 bases; junction bases outside the gene matches: 9. The CDR3 totals 13 residues. In germline, CDR1 is LNHDA, CDR2 SQIVND (reference sequence). CDR3 coding DNA: TGTGCCCGAGAGACAGGGGGAGCTTACGAGCAGTACTTC. Residues: CARETGGAYEQYF.

The gene calls are TRBV7-2 and TRBJ2-5; the match to TRBD2 covers 11 bases. Germline-derived CDR1 and CDR2 are SGHTA and FQGNSA. The CDR3 has 16 residues. The V segment lost 2 bases and the J segment 2 bases; nucleotides outside the gene matches: 4. The CDR3 is CASSLTIAGGQETQYF. DNA of the CDR3: TGTGCCAGCAGCTTAACGATAGCGGGGGGGCAAGAGACCCAGTACTTC. Drawing the rest from reference TRBV7-2 and TRBJ2-5, the complete variable domain is GAGVSQSPSNKVTEKGKDVELRCDPISGHTALYWYRQSLGQGLEFLIYFQGNSAPDKSGLPSDRFSAERTGGSVSTLTIQRTQQEDSAVYLCASSLTIAGGQETQYFGPGTRLLVL.

V is TRBV25-1 and J is TRBJ2-2, with 9 bases matching TRBD1. V gave up 9 bases and J gave up 2 bases; unmatched junction bases: 10. Germline values: CDR1 MGHDK, CDR2 SYGVNS. This CDR3 region has 16 residues. The DNA for the CDR3 is TGTGCCAGTCACAGCTGGGACAGGGATAACACCGGGGAGCTGTTTTTT. It codes for CASHSWDRDNTGELFF.

V is TRBV5-4 and J is TRBJ1-3; TRBD1 aligns across 9 bases. Trimming took 5 bases from V and 2 from J; bases not matched to a gene: 5. This CDR3 region has 15 residues. Germline V gene lookup returns CDR1 SGHNT and CDR2 YYREEE (reference sequence). The CDR3 sequence: CASSVDRGTGNTIYF. The CDR3, as DNA: TGTGCCAGCAGTGTCGACAGGGGGACTGGAAACACCATATATTTT.

The rearrangement uses TRBV11-2 and TRBJ2-6; D not certain. Germline CDR1 reads SGHAT; CDR2 reads FQNNGV. V was cut by 5 bases and J by 2 bases, with 13 bases left in between. There are 16 residues in the CDR3. CDR3 sequence reads: CASSPTDTPGANVLTF. The CDR3, as DNA: TGTGCCAGCAGCCCCACTGACACGCCTGGGGCCAACGTCCTGACTTTC.

This sequence joins TRBV19 and TRBJ2-1, with TRBD2 matching 8 bases. The length of the CDR3 is 18 residues. The germline CDR1 and CDR2 sequences are LNHDA and SQIVND (reference sequence). V lost 7 bases to trimming and J lost 1 base; unmatched junction nucleotides: 15. The CDR3 loop is CASNPRGTGGPSYNEQFF. DNA for the CDR3: TGTGCCAGTAACCCGCGTGGGACGGGAGGGCCTTCCTACAATGAGCAGTTCTTC.

The chain uses TRBV19 and TRBJ1-6; TRBD1 matches at 10 bases. Germline-derived CDR1 and CDR2 are LNHDA and SQIVND (reference sequence). This CDR3 is 16 amino acids long. Trimming took 4 bases from V and 7 from J; bases not matched to a gene: 7. CDR3 nucleotides: TGTGCCAGTAGTACGACCGGACAGGGGGGAAATTCACCCCTCCACTTT. This translates into CASSTTGQGGNSPLHF.

The J gene is TRBJ1-2, the V gene TRBV30; D remains unclear. The CDR3 runs to 14 residues. Per germline, CDR1 GTSNPN and CDR2 SVGIG (reference sequence). Between the trimmed V and J ends, which lost 0 bases and 4 bases, there was a span of 12 bases. In DNA form, the CDR3 reads TGTGCCTGGAGTGTCGGGTCTGCGGCCTATGGCTACACCTTC. Protein product: CAWSVGSAAYGYTF.

This clone has more than one count but fewer than ten. One junction end disagrees with the germline gene, perhaps due to a read error. This chain connects TRBV2 to TRBJ1-2, with a weak D call TRBD1 (5 bases). CDR3 length: 13 residues. Germline loops: CDR1 SNHLY, CDR2 FYNNEI. CDR3 protein: CASTTIDSPRLHF. DNA for the CDR3: TGTGCCAGCACTACAATCGACAGTCCCAGGCTCCACTTC.

This chain connects TRBV19 to TRBJ1-5; no clear D gene. Trimming removed 1 base from V and 0 bases from J, with 10 bases in between. The germline V gene has CDR1 LNHDA and CDR2 SQIVND (reference sequence). CDR3 length: 16 residues. The CDR3 sequence is CASSIVWRDSNQPQHF. The CDR3 region has the DNA TGTGCCAGTAGTATAGTTTGGCGGGATAGCAATCAGCCCCAGCATTTT.

The J gene is TRBJ2-3, the V gene TRBV5-1; tentatively, D is TRBD1 (6 bases). CDR3 length: 14 amino acids. Germline values: CDR1 SGHRS, CDR2 YFSETQ. Trimming took 4 bases from V and 5 from J, leaving 14 bases between them. As DNA, the CDR3 is TGCGCCAGCAGCCCAGGACAGTATAAAGATACGCAGTATTTT. The encoded protein is CASSPGQYKDTQYF.

V is TRBV10-3 and J is TRBJ2-2, with D unclear. The length of the CDR3 is 15 residues. V was shortened by 8 bases and J by 4 bases, with 17 bases between the two germline ends. CDR1 and CDR2 from the germline V gene are ENHRY and SYGVKD. CDR3 sequence reads: CAISTVTSGTGELFF. The DNA of the CDR3 is TGTGCCATCTCGACCGTTACGTCGGGCACCGGGGAGCTGTTTTTT.

The DNA of the CDR3 is TGTGCCAGCAGCGCGAAGGGCCGGGGGATTGGAAACACCATATATTTT. Residues: CASSAKGRGIGNTIYF. The chain recombines TRBV9 with TRBJ1-3; TRBD1 might be the D (5 bases). V dropped 3 bases and J dropped 3 bases, with 16 bases sitting between them. From germline, CDR1 is SGDLS and CDR2 YYNGEE. The CDR3 contains 16 residues. The full variable domain, rest sourced from reference TRBV9 and TRBJ1-3, is DSGVTQTPKHLITATGQRVTLRCSPRSGDLSVYWYQQSLDQGLQFLIQYYNGEERAKGNILERFSAQQFPDLHSELNLSSLELGDSALYFCASSAKGRGIGNTIYFGEGSWLTVV.

The chain employs TRBV28 and TRBJ1-1, with 8 bases lining up with TRBD1. Trimming cost V 7 bases and J 2 bases; bases outside gene matches: 6. From germline, CDR1 is MDHEN and CDR2 SYDVKM. The CDR3 runs to 14 residues. The CDR3 DNA reads TGTGCCAGCACCCGGGACAGGCGTAACACTGAAGCTTTCTTT. Translated, it gives CASTRDRRNTEAFF.

This chain uses TRBV11-2 with TRBJ2-5; a weak D match, TRBD1 (7 bases). Trimming removed 1 base at V and 5 bases at J, with 14 bases between. Germline V gene lookup returns CDR1 SGHAT and CDR2 FQNNGV. The CDR3 spans 15 residues. CDR3 coding DNA: TGTGCCAGCAGCTTAGGGGGGGACAGACGGGAGACCCAGTACTTC. It specifies CASSLGGDRRETQYF.

V usage is TRBV6-6 and J usage is TRBJ1-2; unclear D gene. CDR3 length: 13 residues. Deletions cut 6 bases from V and 0 bases from J, with 8 bases between. CDR1 and CDR2 from the germline V gene are MNHNY and SVGAGI (reference sequence). This CDR3 reads CASRAEANYGYTF. CDR3 in DNA: TGTGCCAGCAGGGCAGAAGCTAACTATGGCTACACCTTC.

V and J are TRBV2 and TRBJ2-7; the D gene is possibly TRBD1 (6 bases). The germline gives CDR1 SNHLY, CDR2 FYNNEI. This CDR3 region has 14 residues. Between the trimmed V and J ends, which lost 3 bases and 0 bases, there was a span of 9 bases. This CDR3 is CASSDTGPSYEQYF. DNA of the CDR3: TGTGCCAGCAGTGATACAGGGCCCTCCTACGAGCAGTACTTC.

This chain joins TRBV29-1 and TRBJ2-1; no clear D. The CDR3 is 12 amino acids. Trimming removed 3 bases at V and 7 bases at J, with 10 bases between. CDR1 SQVTM and CDR2 ANQGSEA come from the germline V gene. CDR3 bases: TGCAGCGTTGAGGGCCTTGTAAATGAGCAGTTCTTC. Amino acid sequence: CSVEGLVNEQFF.

V is TRBV7-6 and J is TRBJ2-5; 9 bases match TRBD1. V dropped 0 bases and J dropped 2; count of bases not matched to a gene: 7. Germline loops: CDR1 SGHVS, CDR2 FNYEAQ. The CDR3 runs to 17 residues. In DNA, the CDR3 is TGTGCCAGCAGCTTAGCGTTTGGACAGGGGATACAAGAGACCCAGTACTTC. Translating gives CASSLAFGQGIQETQYF.